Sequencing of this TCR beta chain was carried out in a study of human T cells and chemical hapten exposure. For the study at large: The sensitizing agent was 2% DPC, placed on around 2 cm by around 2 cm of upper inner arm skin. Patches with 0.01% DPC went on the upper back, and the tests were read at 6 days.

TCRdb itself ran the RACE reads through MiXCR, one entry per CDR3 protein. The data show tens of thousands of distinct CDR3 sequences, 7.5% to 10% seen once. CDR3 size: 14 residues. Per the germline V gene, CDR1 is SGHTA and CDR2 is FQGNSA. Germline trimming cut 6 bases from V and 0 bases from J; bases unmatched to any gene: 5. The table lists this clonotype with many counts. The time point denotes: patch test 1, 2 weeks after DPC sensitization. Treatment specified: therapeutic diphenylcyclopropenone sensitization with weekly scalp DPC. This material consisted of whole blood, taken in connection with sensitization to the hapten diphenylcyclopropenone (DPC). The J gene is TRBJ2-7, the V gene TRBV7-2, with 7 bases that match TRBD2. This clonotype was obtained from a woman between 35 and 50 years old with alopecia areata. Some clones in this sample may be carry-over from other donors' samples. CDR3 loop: CASRPGGSSYEQYF. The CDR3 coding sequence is TGTGCCAGCAGGCCGGGGGGAAGCTCCTACGAGCAGTACTTC.